This record concerns one TCR beta chain sequence. This clonotype was found many times. The specificity of this receptor is unknown. Base quality data are lacking; no much larger clone is found one base away. This entry comes from a study of T cell repertoires in cytomegalovirus infection (dated by TCRdb to the late 2010s). Study-level background: Donor HLA type was relevant to the analysis, because carriage of CMV infection together with the matching HLA type was indicated by public TCR beta signatures. Broader findings and caveats from the paper: The ex vivo response was dominated by HLA-C-restricted CMV-specific TCR beta clonotypes, which also provided the single most frequent clonotype in two of eight donors. In both this cohort and an independent cohort of some 380 donors, the cumulative frequency of public TCR beta family members distinguished carriers of CMV infection plus the relevant HLA type.

The germline V gene supplies CDR1 SGHTA and CDR2 FQGNSA. The CDR3, from cysteine to phenylalanine, totals 20 residues. Only the CDR3 region is kept as DNA, spanning 60 bases read in frame from base 1. The junction shows trimming of 0 bases on V and 1 base on J, and the gene matches do not reach 12 bases of it. Data came from an Illumina HiSeq 1500. Starting from the raw public reads, TCRdb applied fastp trimming at Q25, assembled clones with MiXCR and retained in-frame beta chains. Rows are unified per CDR3 protein, each entry keeping the most common DNA and genes. The sample has about 260,000 distinct CDR3 sequences on record, 8% to 9.5% of them singletons. The ten biggest clones cover about 16% of the sample.

Sequencing used PBMCs. This receptor was taken from a human donor in good health (CMV status not recorded). Some clones in this sample may be carry-over from other donors' samples. The rearrangement combines TRBV7-2 with TRBJ2-4; TRBD1 fits 10 bases in the junction. The CDR3 is CASSLASGTGAKGAKNIQYF. The DNA is as follows: TGTGCCAGCAGCTTAGCATCAGGGACAGGGGCCAAGGGGGCCAAAAACATTCAGTACTTC.